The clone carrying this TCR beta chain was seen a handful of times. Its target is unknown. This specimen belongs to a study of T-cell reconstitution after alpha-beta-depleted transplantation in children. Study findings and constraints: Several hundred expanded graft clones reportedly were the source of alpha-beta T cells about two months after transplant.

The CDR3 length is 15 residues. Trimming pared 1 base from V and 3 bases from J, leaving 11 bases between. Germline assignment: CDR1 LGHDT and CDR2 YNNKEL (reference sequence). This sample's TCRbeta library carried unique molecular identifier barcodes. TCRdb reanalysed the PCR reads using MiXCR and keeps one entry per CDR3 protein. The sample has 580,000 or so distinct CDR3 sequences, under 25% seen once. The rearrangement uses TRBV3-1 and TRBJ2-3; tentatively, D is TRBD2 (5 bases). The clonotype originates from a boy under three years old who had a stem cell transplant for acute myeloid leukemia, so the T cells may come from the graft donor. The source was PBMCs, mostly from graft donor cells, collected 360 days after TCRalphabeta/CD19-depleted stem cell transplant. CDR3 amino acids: CASSQASPGTDTQYF. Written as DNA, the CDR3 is TGTGCCAGCAGCCAAGCTAGCCCTGGTACAGATACGCAGTATTTT.